The clone carrying this T cell receptor (beta chain) has a count of ten or more. This record belongs to a study of T cell repertoires in cytomegalovirus infection. Germline trimming cut 4 bases from V and 4 bases from J; bases unmatched to any gene: 5. Germline lookup yields CDR1 MNHNY and CDR2 SVGAGI (reference sequence). CDR3 length equals 16 residues. TCRdb ran MiXCR on the reads and lists one entry per CDR3 protein. Seen here are around 630,000 distinct CDR3 sequences, about 24% observed once, and the top ten hold around 7.6%. Sequenced: CD8+ T cells from PBMCs. The clonotype originates from a human donor in good health (CMV status not recorded). Some clones in this sample may be carry-over from other donors' samples. The V and J genes are TRBV6-6 and TRBJ2-3, with 13 nucleotides matching TRBD2. CDR3 protein: CASSWTTSGGADTQYF. The DNA for the CDR3 is TGTGCCAGCAGTTGGACAACTAGCGGGGGGGCAGATACGCAGTATTTT.